One TCR beta chain is described in this entry. The data belong to a study of shared clonotypes between healthy human individuals. The repertoire was sequenced with immunoSEQ multiplex PCR; TCRdb's copy has only in-frame clones and lacks some. The table lists about 1.5 million clones, approximately 98% of them singletons. Trimming stripped 3 bases from V and 6 bases from J, with 15 bases between. Germline CDR1 and CDR2: MDHEN and SYDVKM. The CDR3 is 15 amino acids. The chain links TRBV28 to TRBJ1-5, with D hard to call. Source material: naive CD4+ T cells sorted from blood. The subset here: CD45RA+ positively selected. The sequence came from a man between 25 and 39 years old in good health. The CDR3 spells CASSFLDRVGQPQHF. As DNA, the CDR3 is TGTGCCAGCAGTTTTTTGGATCGGGTGGGTCAGCCCCAGCATTTT.